These 21 T cell receptor beta chains were all obtained from the same sample, sequenced in a study of blood T cell repertoires in COVID-19. Only in-frame clones appear in the TCRdb table, and some are missing; sequencing was by immunoSEQ multiplex PCR. The sample lists approximately 270,000 clones; 88% were seen once. Source material: peripheral blood. The receptors derive from a man at least 80 years old with acute or convalescent COVID-19.

The CDR3 protein is CASSPVLSTGRGEKLFF. The CDR3 nucleotides read TGTGCCAGCAGCCCAGTATTATCGACAGGCCGCGGGGAAAAACTGTTTTTT. This chain connects TRBV28 to TRBJ1-4, with D possibly being TRBD1 (6 bases). Trimming took off 6 bases at V and 8 bases at J, with 25 bases between the two ends. CDR3 length equals 17 residues. Germline V lookup: CDR1 MDHEN, CDR2 SYDVKM.

The chain carries TRBV10-3 and TRBJ1-1; D call uncertain. CDR3 size: 12 residues. Germline V CDR1 and CDR2: ENHRY, SYGVKD. The CDR3 loop reads CGSGPRDTEAFF. The CDR3 DNA follows: TGTGGGTCCGGGCCGAGGGACACTGAAGCTTTCTTT.

The V gene is TRBV9, the J gene TRBJ1-1; 7 nucleotides align to TRBD1. Looked up from germline, CDR1 is SGDLS and CDR2 is YYNGEE. There are 16 residues in the CDR3. Unmatched junction bases numbered 7, after V lost 0 bases and J lost 2 bases. The CDR3 protein is CASSVVLTGFNTEAFF. The CDR3 DNA reads TGTGCCAGCAGCGTAGTCCTGACAGGGTTTAACACTGAAGCTTTCTTT. The entire variable domain, with the rest obtained from reference TRBV9 and TRBJ1-1, is as follows: DSGVTQTPKHLITATGQRVTLRCSPRSGDLSVYWYQQSLDQGLQFLIQYYNGEERAKGNILERFSAQQFPDLHSELNLSSLELGDSALYFCASSVVLTGFNTEAFFGQGTRLTVV.

This clone came up once. The rearrangement uses TRBV3-1 (or the pseudogene TRBV3-2) and TRBJ1-6; D unclear. The V and J ends lost 4 bases and 10 bases respectively, with 17 bases between them. Germline V gene lookup returns CDR1 LGHDT and CDR2 YNNKEL (reference sequence). The CDR3 runs to 15 residues. The CDR3 loop reads CASSPLGRVTSPLHF. In DNA form, the CDR3 reads TGTGCCAGCAGCCCCCTAGGGAGGGTAACGTCACCCCTCCACTTT.

The rearrangement joins TRBV12-5 to TRBJ2-5; 8 positions agree with TRBD1. Looked up from germline, CDR1 is LGHNT and CDR2 is FRNRAP. This CDR3 comprises 16 residues. V lost 4 bases, J lost 4 bases, and 11 bases stayed unmatched. CDR3 protein: CASGSPLGQGRETQYF. The DNA for the CDR3 is TGTGCTAGTGGTTCCCCCTTAGGACAGGGAAGAGAGACCCAGTACTTC.

This clone was seen once. This chain joins TRBV5-6 and TRBJ2-2, with a weak D call TRBD1 (5 bases). The length of the CDR3 is 14 residues. Germline V lookup: CDR1 SGHDT, CDR2 YYEEEE. Trimming removed 4 bases from V and 4 bases from J, with 11 bases in between. The CDR3 here is CASSLQGSTGELFF. The CDR3 coding sequence is TGTGCCAGCAGCCTTCAGGGTTCCACCGGGGAGCTGTTTTTT. Full variable domain (missing parts from reference TRBV5-6 and TRBJ2-2): DAGVTQSPTHLIKTRGQQVTLRCSPKSGHDTVSWYQQALGQGPQFIFQYYEEEERQRGNFPDRFSGHQFPNYSSELNVNALLLGDSALYLCASSLQGSTGELFFGEGSRLTVL.

V and J are TRBV7-2 and TRBJ2-2; 10 bases are a match to TRBD2. Per germline, CDR1 SGHTA and CDR2 FQGNSA. Germline trimming cut 1 base from V and 3 bases from J; bases unmatched to any gene: 2. The CDR3 length is 16 residues. The chain's CDR3 is CASSLGTSGHTGELFF. The CDR3 coding sequence is TGTGCCAGCAGCTTAGGGACTAGCGGACACACCGGGGAGCTGTTTTTT.

The chain recombines TRBV28 with TRBJ1-1; TRBD1 aligns across 10 bases. The CDR3 contains 15 residues. The V gene's germline CDR1 is MDHEN and CDR2 SYDVKM. After removal of 5 bases from V and 1 base from J, the junction contained 4 bases not matched to a gene. The CDR3 sequence is CASSQRQGANTEAFF. DNA of the CDR3: TGTGCCAGCAGTCAGAGACAGGGGGCGAACACTGAAGCTTTCTTT. Filled out from reference TRBV28 and TRBJ1-1, the complete variable domain reads DVKVTQSSRYLVKRTGEKVFLECVQDMDHENMFWYRQDPGLGLRLIYFSYDVKMKEKGDIPEGYSVSREKKERFSLILESASTNQTSMYLCASSQRQGANTEAFFGQGTRLTVV.

The chain uses TRBV27 and TRBJ2-7; 8 nucleotides agree with TRBD1. Losses at the gene ends were 1 base for V and 1 base for J; bases not matched to a gene: 3. This CDR3 contains 15 residues. Germline V gene lookup returns CDR1 MNHEY and CDR2 SMNVEV (reference sequence). The DNA for the CDR3 is TGTGCCAGCAGTTTATTCGGGACAGGTTCCTACGAGCAGTACTTC. Its translation: CASSLFGTGSYEQYF.

The rearrangement uses TRBV5-6 and TRBJ2-5; 7 bases are a match to TRBD2. CDR1 is SGHDT, CDR2 YYEEEE, per germline. The CDR3 is made up of 15 amino acids. V shed 6 bases, J shed 5 bases, and the junction held 13 bases outside the gene matches. The chain's CDR3 is CASTPPGAGRETQYF. The CDR3 DNA reads TGTGCCAGCACCCCCCCGGGAGCCGGGAGGGAGACCCAGTACTTC.

The chain recombines TRBV18 with TRBJ1-6; tentatively, D is TRBD1 (5 bases). The CDR3 spans 16 residues. Trimming cost V 4 bases and J 7 bases, with 17 bases left between them. Germline lookup yields CDR1 KGHSH and CDR2 LQKENI. The CDR3 sequence is CASSQGPVRKNSPLHF. CDR3 coding DNA: TGTGCCAGCTCACAGGGGCCGGTCAGGAAAAATTCACCCCTCCACTTT.

CDR3 amino acids: CASSHSSRMNTEAFF. CDR3 bases: TGTGCCAGCAGCCACAGCTCCAGGATGAACACTGAAGCTTTCTTT. The rearrangement links TRBV3-1 (or the pseudogene TRBV3-2) to TRBJ1-1; D is uncertain. Germline-derived CDR1 and CDR2 are LGHDT and YNNKEL (reference sequence). V was pared by 3 bases and J by 0 bases, with 11 bases between. The CDR3 spans 15 residues.

The V and J genes are TRBV19 and TRBJ1-5; 10 positions agree with TRBD1. This CDR3 region has 18 residues. The V segment lost 2 bases and the J segment 4 bases; nucleotides outside the gene matches: 11. Per germline, CDR1 LNHDA and CDR2 SQIVND (reference sequence). The chain's CDR3 is CASSIPTGTGVPNQPQHF. The CDR3 DNA reads as TGTGCCAGTAGTATACCTACTGGGACAGGGGTACCAAATCAGCCCCAGCATTTT.

The genes are TRBV18 and TRBJ2-3, with TRBD2 matching over 9 bases. CDR1 KGHSH and CDR2 LQKENI come from the germline V gene. J lost 0 bases, V lost 4 bases, and 5 bases had no gene match. CDR3 length: 16 residues. The CDR3 DNA is TGTGCCAGCTCACGTCTAGCGGGGCCTAGCACAGATACGCAGTATTTT. It specifies CASSRLAGPSTDTQYF.

The genes are TRBV7-2 and TRBJ2-1; TRBD2 agrees at 13 bases. Germline trimming cut 5 bases from V and 7 bases from J; bases unmatched to any gene: 5. CDR1 and CDR2 (germline): SGHTA, FQGNSA. This CDR3 contains 15 residues. The CDR3 DNA is TGTGCCAGCAGCCACGGGACTAGCGGGATAAATGAGCAGTTCTTC. Translated, it gives CASSHGTSGINEQFF.

This clone was detected only once. V is TRBV4-1 and J is TRBJ2-2; perhaps TRBD1 as D (5 bases). CDR1 MGHRA and CDR2 YSYEKL come from the germline V gene. V was cut by 6 bases and J by 1 base, with 18 bases left in between. The CDR3 is 17 amino acids. This CDR3 reads CASSPLQDLKNTGELFF. CDR3 DNA: TGCGCCAGCAGTCCCCTACAGGACCTCAAGAACACCGGGGAGCTGTTTTTT.

The chain joins TRBV19 to TRBJ1-5; 9 positions agree with TRBD1. CDR3 size: 15 residues. After removal of 6 bases from V and 1 base from J, the junction contained 4 bases not matched to a gene. The germline CDR1 and CDR2 sequences are LNHDA and SQIVND (reference sequence). In DNA form, the CDR3 reads TGTGCCAGTAGGACGACAGGGGGAAGCAATCAGCCCCAGCATTTT. Its protein product is CASRTTGGSNQPQHF.

The genes are TRBV5-1 and TRBJ2-7; a possible D gene is TRBD2 (5 bases). Germline V gene data show CDR1 as SGHRS and CDR2 as YFSETQ. V was trimmed by 4 bases and J by 4 bases, leaving 18 bases between them. This CDR3 has 15 amino acids. The CDR3, as DNA: TGCGCCAGCAGCGAACTCAGCGGCAGCACGTACGAGCAGTACTTC. Protein product: CASSELSGSTYEQYF.

The V gene is TRBV3-1 (or the pseudogene TRBV3-2), the J gene TRBJ2-1; 8 nucleotides match TRBD2. The CDR3 length is 16 residues. Germline loops: CDR1 LGHDT, CDR2 YNNKEL (reference sequence). Unmatched junction bases numbered 6, after V lost 0 bases and J lost 5 bases. CDR3 in DNA: TGTGCCAGCAGCCAAGATGGGCGGGAGGACCACAATGAGCAGTTCTTC. Translation: CASSQDGREDHNEQFF.

This rearrangement joins TRBV28 to TRBJ2-7, with D hard to call. CDR1 is MDHEN, CDR2 SYDVKM, per germline. The V end lost 5 bases, the J end lost 3 bases, and 8 bases lay between the germline ends. This CDR3 has 12 residues. CDR3 nucleotide sequence: TGTGCCAGCAGTCTTACTTTCTACGAGCAGTACTTC. Translation: CASSLTFYEQYF.

The chain carries TRBV9 and TRBJ2-3; TRBD2 matches at 16 bases. Germline trimming cut 3 bases from V and 6 bases from J; bases unmatched to any gene: 13. Germline assignment: CDR1 SGDLS and CDR2 YYNGEE. The CDR3 is made up of 19 amino acids. The CDR3 region is CASSGPATGLAGGEDTQYF. The CDR3 bases are TGTGCCAGCAGCGGTCCTGCCACGGGACTAGCGGGGGGGGAGGATACGCAGTATTTT.